The subject of this entry is one TCR beta chain. What it binds is not known. This sample is part of a study of vaccination and CD4 T cells after COVID-19. This CDR3 is built from 14 residues. Looked up from germline, CDR1 is MNHNS and CDR2 is SASEGT. The V end lost 0 bases, the J end lost 5 bases, and 8 bases lay between the germline ends. Cultured CD4+ T-cell DNA underwent Oncomine TCR Beta short-read sequencing. Each CDR3 protein gets one entry after TCRdb re-called the PCR reads with MiXCR. The repertoire includes 17,000 or so distinct CDR3 sequences, approximately 45% of them detected once, and about 6% sits in the top ten. The treatment is: roughly nine-day PBMC culture with coronavirus spike peptide pools or control peptides (ViraFEST assay).

This chain links TRBV6-1 with TRBJ2-1, with D unresolved. Sample: CD4+ T cells from blood, cultured in vitro, taken before SARS-CoV-2 vaccination. The source is a human donor who had recovered from COVID-19. The CDR3 sequence: CASSEANSNNEQFF. The CDR3 DNA reads as TGTGCCAGCAGTGAAGCTAACTCAAACAATGAGCAGTTCTTC.